This TCR beta chain was identified during a study of OX40 agonist ivuxolimab in advanced cancers. Notes on the study in general: CD4+ and CD8+ T cells in blood underwent clonal expansion by week 6 at 0.1 to 3.0 mg/kg.

The germline V and J ends were trimmed by 4 bases and 0 bases, with 16 bases remaining between them. CDR1 WNHNN and CDR2 SYGVQD come from the germline V gene (reference sequence). This CDR3 contains 17 residues. Profiling relied on immunoSEQ multiplex PCR, and the TCRdb table lists in-frame clones only, not all of them. This sample carries approximately 82,000 clones, 85% of them seen once, and the ten largest clones take 2% to 3%. A remark on this clone: Antigen: not known.

Sequenced here: CD4+ or CD8+ T cells sorted from blood, sampled in a trial of the OX40 agonist ivuxolimab. This sequence originates from an adult with an advanced solid tumor such as melanoma, head and neck, liver or kidney cancer. V gene TRBV10-1 combines with J gene TRBJ1-3; a possible D gene is TRBD1 (5 bases). CDR3 DNA sequence: TGCGCCAGCAGTGTTCCGGGGCGGAGGCCCTCTGGAAACACCATATATTTT. Translating it yields CASSVPGRRPSGNTIYF.